This TCR beta chain came from a study of tumor-infiltrating lymphocytes in primary liver carcinoma. Turning to this clonotype: Its specificity is not known. A read error may produce the germline difference seen at one junction end.

A primer in the constant region served to generate TCR beta cDNA from 500 to 600 ng of total RNA. Three rounds of nested multiplex PCR with slightly modified ARM-PCR produced TCR beta libraries. TRBV1-TRBV30 forward primers paired with a C-beta reverse primer were used in the first two PCR rounds, which ran roughly 11 cycles each. TCRdb reprocessed the multiplex PCR reads with MiXCR, giving one entry per CDR3 protein. The data show around 40,000 distinct CDR3 sequences, around 70% seen once. CDR3 size: 14 residues. In germline, CDR1 is MNHEY, CDR2 SVGEGT. Broader study findings: Found in all five tumor regions were only about 7.5-25% of top clones. Compared with blood, tumor repertoires held significantly more in their top 250 clones.

Bulk tissue was left unsorted, and RNA and DNA were co-extracted from 20-30 mg of it. Five separate regions were sampled from each tumor. Each tumor specimen held more than 85% viable tumor cells. The source is a man aged 40-55 years with primary liver carcinoma and hepatitis B virus infection. This sequence joins TRBV6-2 or TRBV6-3 and TRBJ2-7; D is unresolved. Sequencing used liver tumor tissue from sampling region 2. Subset noted: tumor region T2, inferior pole. The CDR3 DNA reads TGTGCCAGAAGTCTCTGGGCGAGTCCCTACGGGCAGTACTTC. Its protein product is CARSLWASPYGQYF.